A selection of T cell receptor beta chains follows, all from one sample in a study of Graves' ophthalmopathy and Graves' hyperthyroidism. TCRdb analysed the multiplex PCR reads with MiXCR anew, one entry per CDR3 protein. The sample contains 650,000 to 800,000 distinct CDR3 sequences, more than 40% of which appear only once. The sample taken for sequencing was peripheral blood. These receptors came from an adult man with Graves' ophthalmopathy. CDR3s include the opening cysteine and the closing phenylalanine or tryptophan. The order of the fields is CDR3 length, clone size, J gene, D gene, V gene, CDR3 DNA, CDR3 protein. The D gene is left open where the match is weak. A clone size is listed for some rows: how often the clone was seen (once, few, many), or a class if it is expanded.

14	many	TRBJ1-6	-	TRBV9	TGTGCCAGCAGCGTAGAGAGCTATAATTCACCCCTCCACTTT	CASSVESYNSPLHF
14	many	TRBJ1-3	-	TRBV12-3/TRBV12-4	TGTGCCAGCAGTCCTGACAGATCTGGAAACACCATATATTTT	CASSPDRSGNTIYF
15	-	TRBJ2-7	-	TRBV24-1	TGTGCCACCAGTGACCCAAAACCGAGGTTCGACGAGCAGTACTTC	CATSDPKPRFDEQYF
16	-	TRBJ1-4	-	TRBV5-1	TGCGCCAGCAGCTTGGCCGAGTCAGGGACTAATGAAAAACTGTTTTTT	CASSLAESGTNEKLFF
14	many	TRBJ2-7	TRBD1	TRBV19	TGTGCCAGTAGTACAGACAGGGCCCCCTACGAGCAGTACTTC	CASSTDRAPYEQYF
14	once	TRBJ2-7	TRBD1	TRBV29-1	TGCAGCTCACCGGGGACAGGGGGCTCCTACGAGCAGTACTTC	CSSPGTGGSYEQYF
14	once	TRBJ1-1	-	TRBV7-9	TGTGTCAGCAGCTTACGGGGCAGAAACACTGAAGCTTTCTTT	CVSSLRGRNTEAFF
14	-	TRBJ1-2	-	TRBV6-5	TGTGCCAGCAGTTACTCGCCGGGGGCCTATGGCTACACCTTC	CASSYSPGAYGYTF
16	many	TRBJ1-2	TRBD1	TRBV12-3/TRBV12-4	TGTGCCAGCAGCCCTCAGCTGGGACAGGCTAACTATGGCTACACCTTC	CASSPQLGQANYGYTF
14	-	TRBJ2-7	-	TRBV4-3	TGCGCCAGCAGCCCAGGTGGGCGGGTCTACGAGCAGTACTTC	CASSPGGRVYEQYF
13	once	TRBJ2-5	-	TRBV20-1	TGCAGTGCTAGTTTCGGGTACCAAGAGACCCAGTACTTC	CSASFGYQETQYF
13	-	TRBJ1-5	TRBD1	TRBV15	TGTGCCACCAGCTCGAAGGGGGCGCGGCCCCAGCATTTT	CATSSKGARPQHF
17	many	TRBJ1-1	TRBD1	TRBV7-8	TGTGCCAGCAGCCAGGGCTGGTTAAGGGGGCTTAAGGATGAAGCTTTCTTT	CASSQGWLRGLKDEAFF
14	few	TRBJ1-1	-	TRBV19	TGTGCCAGTAGTATAGTCAGCCAAAAGACTGAAGCTTTCTTT	CASSIVSQKTEAFF
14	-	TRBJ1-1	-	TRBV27	TGTGCCAGCAGTTACACGGGGTTGACCACTGAAGCTTTCTTT	CASSYTGLTTEAFF
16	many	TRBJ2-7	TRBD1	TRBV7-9	TGTGCCAGCAGCCGTGGACAGGAACCCCTACCCTACGAGCAGTACTTC	CASSRGQEPLPYEQYF